The 27 T cell receptor beta chains below were found in one sample sequenced in a study of blood T cells in healthy people across ages. Primed by a sample-barcoded 5' primer and a J-beta primer mix, a second PCR proceeded for about 6 to 11 cycles. TCRdb independently ran MiXCR on the 5' RACE reads; one entry per CDR3 protein. The data show some 780,000 distinct CDR3 sequences, 56% seen once. The sequenced sample consisted of blood. Receptor source: a man aged 35-49 years in good health.

This clonotype turned up a few times. V gene TRBV7-2 combines with J gene TRBJ2-1, with TRBD2 matching over 10 bases. The CDR3 is made up of 17 amino acids. The germline V gene encodes CDR1 SGHTA and CDR2 FQGNSA. V dropped 0 bases and J dropped 5; count of bases not matched to a gene: 7. The CDR3 region is CASSLALLAGAHNEQFF. For the CDR3, the DNA is TGTGCCAGCAGCTTAGCGCTTCTAGCGGGAGCCCACAATGAGCAGTTCTTC.

The rearrangement links TRBV2 to TRBJ2-7; tentative D call: TRBD1 (5 bases). From germline, CDR1 is SNHLY and CDR2 FYNNEI. The germline V and J ends were trimmed by 8 bases and 2 bases, with 19 bases remaining between them. This CDR3 is built from 15 residues. The DNA of the CDR3 is TGTGCCAGCGGGGCCCCCCAGACACTACCCTACGAGCAGTACTTC. Its protein is CASGAPQTLPYEQYF.

This chain joins TRBV27 and TRBJ2-2, with D tentatively TRBD1 (6 bases). Trimming removed 5 bases from V and 7 bases from J, with 14 bases in between. Looked up from germline, CDR1 is MNHEY and CDR2 is SMNVEV (reference sequence). The CDR3 runs 14 residues. CDR3: CASSPTGLDGELFF. CDR3 sequence (DNA): TGTGCCAGCAGTCCTACAGGGTTGGACGGGGAGCTGTTTTTT.

The DNA of the CDR3 is TGTGCCACCAGCGGGGGGAAGAGCACAGATACGCAGTATTTT. Encoded protein: CATSGGKSTDTQYF. This chain connects TRBV15 to TRBJ2-3; tentative D call: TRBD2 (6 bases). V lost 5 bases to trimming and J lost 0 bases, with 9 bases between them. The CDR3 is 14 amino acids. Per germline, CDR1 LNHNV and CDR2 YYDKDF (reference sequence).

This sequence joins TRBV7-2 and TRBJ1-5, with D unclear. This CDR3 is built from 15 residues. Germline lookup yields CDR1 SGHTA and CDR2 FQGNSA. Trimming took 1 base from V and 2 from J, leaving 9 bases between them. CDR3: CASSLEGYGNQPQHF. For the CDR3, the DNA is TGTGCCAGCAGCTTAGAGGGTTATGGCAATCAGCCCCAGCATTTT. The full variable domain, its missing parts supplied by reference TRBV7-2 and TRBJ1-5, is GAGVSQSPSNKVTEKGKDVELRCDPISGHTALYWYRQSLGQGLEFLIYFQGNSAPDKSGLPSDRFSAERTGGSVSTLTIQRTQQEDSAVYLCASSLEGYGNQPQHFGDGTRLSIL.

This clonotype has more than one count but fewer than ten. CDR3 nucleotides: TGCAGCGCGGAAGGGAGACGCCAAGAGACCCAGTACTTC. As protein: CSAEGRRQETQYF. The gene calls are TRBV29-1 and TRBJ2-5, with TRBD2 as a possible D gene (5 bases). This CDR3 has 13 amino acids. The V gene lost 7 bases and the J gene lost 1 base, with 13 bases spanning the gap. Germline lookup yields CDR1 SQVTM and CDR2 ANQGSEA.

This clonotype was observed a handful of times. CDR3 amino acids: CASSPNTQGPQYF. Written as DNA, the CDR3 is TGTGCCAGCAGCCCGAATACCCAGGGCCCCCAGTACTTC. V and J are TRBV7-2 and TRBJ2-5; maybe TRBD1 (5 bases). Trimming took 5 bases from V and 9 from J, leaving 16 bases between them. Germline V gives CDR1 SGHTA, CDR2 FQGNSA. This CDR3 has 13 residues.

CDR3: CASGRLFAGSVYEQYF. CDR3 nucleotides: TGTGCCAGCGGCCGCCTTTTTGCGGGGTCGGTCTACGAGCAGTACTTC. This chain connects TRBV7-8 to TRBJ2-7; D is perhaps TRBD2 (6 bases). V shed 8 bases and J shed 3 bases, with 23 bases lying between them. Germline V lookup: CDR1 SGHVS, CDR2 FQNEAQ. The CDR3 length is 16 residues. Full variable domain (remainder filled in from reference TRBV7-8 and TRBJ2-7): GAGVSQSPRYKVAKRGQDVALRCDPISGHVSLFWYQQALGQGPEFLTYFQNEAQLDKSGLPSDRFFAERPEGSVSTLKIQRTQQEDSAVYLCASGRLFAGSVYEQYFGPGTRLTVT.

The rearrangement links TRBV12-3 or TRBV12-4 to TRBJ1-1; TRBD1 matches 8 bases. This CDR3 has 16 amino acids. Trimming at V came to 7 bases and at J to 2 bases, leaving 12 bases not matched to a gene. The DNA for the CDR3 is TGTGCCAGCACCCCCGACAGGGGCCTAGTAAACACTGAAGCTTTCTTT. It specifies CASTPDRGLVNTEAFF.

The chain couples TRBV12-3 or TRBV12-4 to TRBJ1-6; D is perhaps TRBD1 (5 bases). The CDR3 is 22 amino acids. The V gene lost 7 bases and the J gene lost 6 bases, with 37 bases spanning the gap. The CDR3 region has the DNA TGTGCCAGCAAGTGGTTAGGGGCCACCGTATCTGTTATTGCGTCCGGTAATTCACCCCTCCACTTT. Residues: CASKWLGATVSVIASGNSPLHF.

This clonotype was seen only once. This chain links TRBV13 with TRBJ2-5, with D perhaps matching TRBD2 (5 bases). Looked up from germline, CDR1 is PRHDT and CDR2 is FYEKMQ (reference sequence). V gave up 5 bases and J gave up 11 bases, with 24 bases separating them. The length of the CDR3 is 15 residues. CDR3 sequence: CASSLTGLAHNEQYF. CDR3 coding DNA: TGTGCCAGCAGCCTCACGGGTCTAGCACACAATGAGCAGTACTTC.

This clonotype was seen only a few times. The V gene is TRBV24-1, the J gene TRBJ2-2; 8 nucleotides align to TRBD1. CDR1 and CDR2 (germline): KGHDR, SFDVKD. The CDR3 sequence is 18 residues long. The trim removed 0 bases at V and 7 bases at J, leaving 12 bases unmatched. The DNA for the CDR3 is TGTGCCACCAGTGATTTGCCCCGGACAGGGTTACCCCACGGGGAGCTGTTTTTT. It specifies CATSDLPRTGLPHGELFF.

The chain combines TRBV20-1 with TRBJ2-3; D call uncertain. V was clipped by 0 bases and J by 10 bases, with 17 bases between them. The CDR3 consists of 14 residues. The V gene's germline CDR1 is DFQATT and CDR2 SNEGSKA (reference sequence). The CDR3 nucleotides read TGCAGTGCTAGAGAACCCACGTCACATGAGGCGCAGTATTTT. Protein sequence: CSAREPTSHEAQYF.

This rearrangement joins TRBV7-8 to TRBJ2-7, with 14 bases lining up with TRBD2. The CDR3 runs to 20 residues. CDR1 and CDR2 (germline): SGHVS, FQNEAQ. V dropped 4 bases and J dropped 3; count of bases not matched to a gene: 17. The CDR3 loop reads CASSYGLAGGPSVGIYEQYF. CDR3 DNA sequence: TGTGCCAGCAGCTACGGACTAGCGGGGGGCCCATCGGTAGGGATCTACGAGCAGTACTTC. The variable domain in full, completed from reference TRBV7-8 and TRBJ2-7, reads GAGVSQSPRYKVAKRGQDVALRCDPISGHVSLFWYQQALGQGPEFLTYFQNEAQLDKSGLPSDRFFAERPEGSVSTLKIQRTQQEDSAVYLCASSYGLAGGPSVGIYEQYFGPGTRLTVT.

The gene calls are TRBV6-1 and TRBJ2-3; no clear D gene. The CDR3 covers 13 residues. Germline CDR1 MNHNS, CDR2 SASEGT. V was cut by 2 bases and J by 1 base, with 4 bases left in between. Written as DNA, the CDR3 is TGTGCCAGCAGTGAACTCGGCACAGATACGCAGTATTTT. This sequence encodes CASSELGTDTQYF.

The chain links TRBV7-3 to TRBJ2-1, with TRBD2 matching over 9 bases. V lost 3 bases to trimming and J lost 6 bases; unmatched junction nucleotides: 9. This CDR3 contains 16 residues. Germline loops: CDR1 SGHTA, CDR2 FQGTGA. The CDR3 spells CASSFWAGGPFNEQFF. CDR3 nucleotide sequence: TGTGCCAGCAGCTTCTGGGCGGGGGGGCCTTTCAATGAGCAGTTCTTC. Filled out from reference TRBV7-3 and TRBJ2-1, the complete variable domain reads GAGVSQTPSNKVTEKGKYVELRCDPISGHTALYWYRQSLGQGPEFLIYFQGTGAADDSGLPNDRFFAVRPEGSVSTLKIQRTERGDSAVYLCASSFWAGGPFNEQFFGPGTRLTVL.

The chain links TRBV12-3 or TRBV12-4 to TRBJ2-1; 12 bases agree with TRBD2. This CDR3 has 15 amino acids. The junction had 7 bases not matched to a gene; V was cut back by 5 bases and J by 8 bases. CDR3 loop: CASSPGLAGSDEQFF. The CDR3 bases are TGTGCCAGCAGTCCCGGACTAGCGGGGTCGGATGAGCAGTTCTTC.

CDR3 sequence (DNA): TGTGCCAGCAGCTCGGGCGGGGACACAGATACGCAGTATTTT. The encoded protein is CASSSGGDTDTQYF. V is TRBV11-2 and J is TRBJ2-3; D is possibly TRBD2 (6 bases). The length of the CDR3 is 14 residues. The V end lost 4 bases, the J end lost 2 bases, and 10 bases lay between the germline ends. Germline CDR1 is SGHAT and CDR2 is FQNNGV.

This chain uses TRBV12-3 or TRBV12-4 with TRBJ2-5; TRBD1 matches at 11 bases. Trimming took 5 bases from V and 4 from J; bases not matched to a gene: 6. The CDR3 covers 15 residues. The CDR3 is CASSPGQGAGETQYF. The CDR3 nucleotides are TGTGCCAGCAGTCCCGGACAGGGGGCCGGAGAGACCCAGTACTTC.

This clonotype was seen more than once but under ten times. The chain links TRBV14 to TRBJ2-4; tentatively, D is TRBD2 (5 bases). Per germline, CDR1 SGHDN and CDR2 FVKESK. V shed 4 bases and J shed 8 bases, with 12 bases lying between them. The CDR3 length is 13 residues. DNA for the CDR3: TGTGCCAGCAGCCGGACGGGCGGGTACATTCAGTACTTC. Residues: CASSRTGGYIQYF.

The chain combines TRBV11-3 with TRBJ2-1; D is perhaps TRBD2 (6 bases). The CDR3 loop spans 12 amino acids. CDR1 is SGHNT, CDR2 YENEEA, per germline. The V gene lost 2 bases and the J gene lost 12 bases, with 11 bases spanning the gap. The CDR3 spells CASSLMSGVQFF. The CDR3 DNA sequence: TGTGCCAGCAGCTTAATGTCGGGAGTGCAGTTCTTC.

This chain connects TRBV11-3 to TRBJ2-7, with TRBD1 matching 11 bases. Germline loops: CDR1 SGHNT, CDR2 YENEEA. The CDR3 runs 16 residues. V lost 4 bases and J lost 4; bases outside the gene matches: 9. CDR3 DNA sequence: TGTGCCAGCAGCTGGACAGGGGGCAGCAACTATTACGAGCAGTACTTC. Protein sequence: CASSWTGGSNYYEQYF.

This clonotype was counted between two and nine times. The chain is built from TRBV9 and TRBJ1-2; 8 bases are a match to TRBD1. The germline V gene encodes CDR1 SGDLS and CDR2 YYNGEE. CDR3 length equals 14 residues. Trimming took 0 bases from V and 7 from J; bases not matched to a gene: 5. The CDR3 DNA reads TGTGCCAGCAGCGTAGGACAGGGGACCGGTGGCTACACCTTC. Translated, it gives CASSVGQGTGGYTF.

The chain combines TRBV20-1 with TRBJ2-1; 10 nucleotides agree with TRBD1. V was pared by 6 bases and J by 0 bases, with 5 bases of the junction left unmatched. The germline V gene has CDR1 DFQATT and CDR2 SNEGSKA (reference sequence). CDR3 length equals 15 residues. Here the CDR3 DNA reads TGCAGTGCCAGACAGGGGGCGAGCTCCTACAATGAGCAGTTCTTC. This gives the protein CSARQGASSYNEQFF.

This clonotype was observed a handful of times. The V gene is TRBV6-5, the J gene TRBJ1-5; 9 nucleotides agree with TRBD1. This CDR3 is 14 amino acids long. Germline-derived CDR1 and CDR2 are MNHEY and SVGAGI. Unmatched junction bases numbered 8, after V lost 5 bases and J lost 9 bases. CDR3 coding DNA: TGTGCCAGCAGTCCCGGGACAGGGAACGGGCCCCAGCATTTT. Translation: CASSPGTGNGPQHF.

This chain uses TRBV5-1 with TRBJ1-1; maybe TRBD1 (6 bases). Trimming stripped 5 bases from V and 3 bases from J, with 11 bases between. The CDR3 is made up of 13 amino acids. CDR1 and CDR2 from the germline V gene are SGHRS and YFSETQ. CDR3 DNA sequence: TGCGCCAGCAGTTCAGGGGCGGACACTGAAGCTTTCTTT. This translates into CASSSGADTEAFF.

V and J are TRBV29-1 and TRBJ1-5; perhaps TRBD1 as D (6 bases). V gave up 4 bases and J gave up 2 bases, with 12 bases separating them. The germline gives CDR1 SQVTM, CDR2 ANQGSEA. The CDR3 has 14 amino acids. CDR3 residues: CSVAGAGGNQPQHF. DNA for the CDR3: TGCAGCGTTGCGGGGGCGGGGGGCAATCAGCCCCAGCATTTT.